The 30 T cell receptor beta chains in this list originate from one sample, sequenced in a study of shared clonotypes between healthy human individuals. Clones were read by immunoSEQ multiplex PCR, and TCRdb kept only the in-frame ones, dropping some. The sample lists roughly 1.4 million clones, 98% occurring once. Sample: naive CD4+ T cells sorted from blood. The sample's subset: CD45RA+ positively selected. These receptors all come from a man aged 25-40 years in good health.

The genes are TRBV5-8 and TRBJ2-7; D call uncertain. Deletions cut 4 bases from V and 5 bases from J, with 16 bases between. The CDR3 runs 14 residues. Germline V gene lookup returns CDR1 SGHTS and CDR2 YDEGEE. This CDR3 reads CASSKALGWNEQYF. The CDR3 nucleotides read TGTGCCAGCAGCAAGGCGCTAGGGTGGAACGAGCAGTACTTC.

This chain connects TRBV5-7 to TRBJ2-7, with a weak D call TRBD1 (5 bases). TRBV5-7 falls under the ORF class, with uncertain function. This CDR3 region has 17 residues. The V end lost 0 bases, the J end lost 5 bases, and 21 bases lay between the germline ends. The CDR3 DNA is TGTGCCAGCAGCTTGGCTGGCGACAGCCCATCTTGGGACGAGCAGTACTTC. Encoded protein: CASSLAGDSPSWDEQYF.

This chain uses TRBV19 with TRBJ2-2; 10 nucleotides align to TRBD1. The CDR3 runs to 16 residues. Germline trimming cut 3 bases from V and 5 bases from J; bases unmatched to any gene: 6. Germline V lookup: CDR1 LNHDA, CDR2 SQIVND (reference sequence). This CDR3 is CASSINPGQGTGELFF. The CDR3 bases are TGTGCCAGTAGTATCAACCCGGGACAGGGGACCGGGGAGCTGTTTTTT.

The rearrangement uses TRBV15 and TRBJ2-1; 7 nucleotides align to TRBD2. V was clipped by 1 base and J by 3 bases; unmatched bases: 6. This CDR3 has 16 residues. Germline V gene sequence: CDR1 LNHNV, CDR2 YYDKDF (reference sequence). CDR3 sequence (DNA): TGTGCCACCAGCAGAGCCGGTGGGGACTACTACAATGAGCAGTTCTTC. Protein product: CATSRAGGDYYNEQFF.

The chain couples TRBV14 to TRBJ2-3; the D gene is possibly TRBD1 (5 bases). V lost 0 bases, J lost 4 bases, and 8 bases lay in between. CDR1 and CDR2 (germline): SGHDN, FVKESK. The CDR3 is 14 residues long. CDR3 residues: CASSQDPGSDTQYF. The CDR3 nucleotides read TGTGCCAGCAGCCAAGATCCAGGGTCAGATACGCAGTATTTT.

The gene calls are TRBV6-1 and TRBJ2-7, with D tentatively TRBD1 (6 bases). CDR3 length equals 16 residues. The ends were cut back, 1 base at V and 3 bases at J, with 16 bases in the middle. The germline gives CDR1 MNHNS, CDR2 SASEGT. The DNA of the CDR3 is TGTGCCAGCAGTGAAGTGGGGCCTGGGGGCGGCTACGAGCAGTACTTC. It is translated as CASSEVGPGGGYEQYF.

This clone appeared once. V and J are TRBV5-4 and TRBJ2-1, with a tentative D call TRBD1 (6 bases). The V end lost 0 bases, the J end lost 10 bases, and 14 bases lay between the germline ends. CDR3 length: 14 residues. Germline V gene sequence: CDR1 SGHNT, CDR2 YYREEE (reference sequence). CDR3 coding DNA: TGTGCCAGCAGCTTGGGGCAGGGGCTGAGGGAGCAGTTCTTC. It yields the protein CASSLGQGLREQFF.

The CDR3 loop is CASSPRTGRGASTDTQYF. For the CDR3, the DNA is TGTGCCAGCAGTCCCCGAACAGGGCGGGGGGCTAGCACAGATACGCAGTATTTT. V gene TRBV27 combines with J gene TRBJ2-3, with 8 bases lining up with TRBD2. The CDR3 totals 18 residues. The ends lost 5 bases at V and 0 bases at J; junction bases unmatched: 13. CDR1 MNHEY and CDR2 SMNVEV come from the germline V gene (reference sequence).

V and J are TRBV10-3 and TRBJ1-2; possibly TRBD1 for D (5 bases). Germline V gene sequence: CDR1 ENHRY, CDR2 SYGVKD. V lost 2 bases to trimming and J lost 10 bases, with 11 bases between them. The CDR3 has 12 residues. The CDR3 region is CAISEADSAYTF. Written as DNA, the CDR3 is TGTGCCATCAGTGAGGCCGACAGCGCCTACACCTTC.

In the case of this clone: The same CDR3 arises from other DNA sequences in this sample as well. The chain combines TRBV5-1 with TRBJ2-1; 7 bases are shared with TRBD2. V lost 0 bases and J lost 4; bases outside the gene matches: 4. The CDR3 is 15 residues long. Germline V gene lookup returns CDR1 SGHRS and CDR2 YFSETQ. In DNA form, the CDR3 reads TGCGCCAGCAGCTTGGCGTCCGGGGGGTACAATGAGCAGTTCTTC. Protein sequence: CASSLASGGYNEQFF.

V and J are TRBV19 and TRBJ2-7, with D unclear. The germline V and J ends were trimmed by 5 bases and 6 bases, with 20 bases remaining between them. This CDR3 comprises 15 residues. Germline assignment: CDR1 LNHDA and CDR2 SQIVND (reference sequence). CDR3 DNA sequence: TGTGCCAGTAGTTCCACCAGGTGGGCCGCCGGCGAGCAGTACTTC. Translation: CASSSTRWAAGEQYF.

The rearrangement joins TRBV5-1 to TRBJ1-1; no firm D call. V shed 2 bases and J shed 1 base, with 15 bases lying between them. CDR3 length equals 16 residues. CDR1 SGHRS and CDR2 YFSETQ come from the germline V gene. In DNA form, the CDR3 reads TGCGCCAGCAGCTTCGGATGGAAGGGCAAGAACACTGAAGCTTTCTTT. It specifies CASSFGWKGKNTEAFF. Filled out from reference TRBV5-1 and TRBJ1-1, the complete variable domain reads KAGVTQTPRYLIKTRGQQVTLSCSPISGHRSVSWYQQTPGQGLQFLFEYFSETQRNKGNFPGRFSGRQFSNSRSEMNVSTLELGDSALYLCASSFGWKGKNTEAFFGQGTRLTVV.

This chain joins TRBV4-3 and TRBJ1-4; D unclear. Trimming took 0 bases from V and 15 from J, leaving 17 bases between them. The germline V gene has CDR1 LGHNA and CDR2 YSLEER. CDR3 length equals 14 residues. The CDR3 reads CASSQEGRREELFF. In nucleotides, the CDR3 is TGCGCCAGCAGCCAAGAAGGCCGGAGGGAAGAGTTGTTTTTT.

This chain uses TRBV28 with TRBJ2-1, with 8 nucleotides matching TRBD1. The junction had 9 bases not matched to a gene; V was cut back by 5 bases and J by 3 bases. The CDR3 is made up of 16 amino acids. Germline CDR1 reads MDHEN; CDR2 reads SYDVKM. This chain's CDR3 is CASSQGQGKVYNEQFF. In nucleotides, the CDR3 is TGTGCCAGCAGTCAAGGACAGGGAAAAGTCTACAATGAGCAGTTCTTC.

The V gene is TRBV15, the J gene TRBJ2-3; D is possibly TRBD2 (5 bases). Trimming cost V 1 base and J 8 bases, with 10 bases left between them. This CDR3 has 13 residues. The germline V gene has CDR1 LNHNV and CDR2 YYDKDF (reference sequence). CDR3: CATSRGGLGTQYF. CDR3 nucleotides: TGTGCCACCAGCAGAGGAGGGTTGGGTACGCAGTATTTT.

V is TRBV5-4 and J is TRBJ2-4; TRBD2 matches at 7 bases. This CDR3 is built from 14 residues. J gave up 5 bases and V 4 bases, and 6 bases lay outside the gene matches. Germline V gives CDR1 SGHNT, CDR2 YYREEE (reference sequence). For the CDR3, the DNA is TGTGCCAGCAGCCCCCGGGGGAGGGAAAACATTCAGTACTTC. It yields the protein CASSPRGRENIQYF.

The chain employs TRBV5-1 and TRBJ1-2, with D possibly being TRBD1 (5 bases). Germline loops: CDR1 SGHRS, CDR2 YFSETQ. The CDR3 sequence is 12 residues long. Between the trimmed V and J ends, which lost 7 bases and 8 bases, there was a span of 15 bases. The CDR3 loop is CASGGERGGYTF. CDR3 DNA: TGCGCCAGCGGAGGGGAAAGAGGCGGCTACACCTTC.

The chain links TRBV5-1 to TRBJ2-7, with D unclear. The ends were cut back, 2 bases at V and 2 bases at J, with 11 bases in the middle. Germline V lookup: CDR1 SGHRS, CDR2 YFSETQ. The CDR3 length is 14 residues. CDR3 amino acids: CASSLNGRPYEQYF. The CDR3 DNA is TGCGCCAGCAGCTTAAACGGACGTCCCTACGAGCAGTACTTC.

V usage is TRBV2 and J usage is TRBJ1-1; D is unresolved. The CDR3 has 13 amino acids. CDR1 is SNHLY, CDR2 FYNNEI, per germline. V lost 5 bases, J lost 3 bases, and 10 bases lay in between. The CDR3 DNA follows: TGTGCCAGCAGTTTAGCGGACGACACTGAAGCTTTCTTT. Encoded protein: CASSLADDTEAFF. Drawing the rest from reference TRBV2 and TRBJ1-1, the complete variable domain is EPEVTQTPSHQVTQMGQEVILRCVPISNHLYFYWYRQILGQKVEFLVSFYNNEISEKSEIFDDQFSVERPDGSNFTLKIRSTKLEDSAMYFCASSLADDTEAFFGQGTRLTVV.

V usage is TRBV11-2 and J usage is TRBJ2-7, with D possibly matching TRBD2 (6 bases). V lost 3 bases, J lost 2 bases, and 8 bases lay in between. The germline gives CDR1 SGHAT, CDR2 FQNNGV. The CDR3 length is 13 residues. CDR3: CASSLGRPYEQYF. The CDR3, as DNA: TGTGCCAGCAGCTTGGGGAGGCCCTACGAGCAGTACTTC.

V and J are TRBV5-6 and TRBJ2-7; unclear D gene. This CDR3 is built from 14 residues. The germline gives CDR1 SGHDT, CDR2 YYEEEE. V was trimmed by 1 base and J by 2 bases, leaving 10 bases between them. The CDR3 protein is CASSLFSETYEQYF. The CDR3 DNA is TGTGCCAGCAGCTTGTTTTCGGAAACCTACGAGCAGTACTTC. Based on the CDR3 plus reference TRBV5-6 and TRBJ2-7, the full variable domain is DAGVTQSPTHLIKTRGQQVTLRCSPKSGHDTVSWYQQALGQGPQFIFQYYEEEERQRGNFPDRFSGHQFPNYSSELNVNALLLGDSALYLCASSLFSETYEQYFGPGTRLTVT.

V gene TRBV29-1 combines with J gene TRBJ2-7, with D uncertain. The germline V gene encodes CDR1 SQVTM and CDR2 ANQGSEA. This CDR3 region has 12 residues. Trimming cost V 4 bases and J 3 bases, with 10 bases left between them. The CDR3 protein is CSVVSVVYEQYF. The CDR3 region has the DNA TGCAGCGTTGTTTCAGTTGTCTACGAGCAGTACTTC.

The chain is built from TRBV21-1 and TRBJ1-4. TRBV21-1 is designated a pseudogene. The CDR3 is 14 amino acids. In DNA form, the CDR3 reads TGTGCCAGCAGCAAAGGTGAGGGTAGTGAAAAACTGTTTTTT. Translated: CASSKGEGSEKLFF.

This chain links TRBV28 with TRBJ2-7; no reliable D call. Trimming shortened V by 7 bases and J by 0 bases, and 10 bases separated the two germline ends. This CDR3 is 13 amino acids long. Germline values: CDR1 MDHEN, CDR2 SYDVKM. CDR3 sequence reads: CASTDGPSYEQYF. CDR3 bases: TGTGCCAGCACCGACGGACCCTCCTACGAGCAGTACTTC.

The DNA for the CDR3 is TGTGCCAGCAGGGAGGGGCCCTCCTACGAGCAGTACTTC. Protein sequence: CASREGPSYEQYF. This chain uses TRBV28 with TRBJ2-7; tentative D call: TRBD2 (6 bases). Germline V gives CDR1 MDHEN, CDR2 SYDVKM. This CDR3 region has 13 residues. V was clipped by 6 bases and J by 0 bases, with 9 bases between them.

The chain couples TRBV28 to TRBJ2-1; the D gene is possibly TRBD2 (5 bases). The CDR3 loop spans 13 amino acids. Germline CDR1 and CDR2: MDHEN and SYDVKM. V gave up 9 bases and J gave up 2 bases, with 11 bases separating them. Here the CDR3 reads CASKTIPYNEQFF. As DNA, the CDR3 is TGTGCCAGTAAGACTATTCCCTACAATGAGCAGTTCTTC.

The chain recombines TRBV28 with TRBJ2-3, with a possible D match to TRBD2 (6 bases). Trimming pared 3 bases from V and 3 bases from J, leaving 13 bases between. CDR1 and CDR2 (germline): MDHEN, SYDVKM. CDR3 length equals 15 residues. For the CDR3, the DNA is TGTGCCAGCAGTTTTGTCGGGAGCTCGACAGATACGCAGTATTTT. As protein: CASSFVGSSTDTQYF.

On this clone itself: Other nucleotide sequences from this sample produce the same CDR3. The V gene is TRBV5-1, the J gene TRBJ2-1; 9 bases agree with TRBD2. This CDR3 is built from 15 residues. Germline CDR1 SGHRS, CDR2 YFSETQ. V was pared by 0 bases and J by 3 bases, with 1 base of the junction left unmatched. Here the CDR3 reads CASSLELAGYNEQFF. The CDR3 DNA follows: TGCGCCAGCAGCTTGGAACTAGCGGGCTACAATGAGCAGTTCTTC. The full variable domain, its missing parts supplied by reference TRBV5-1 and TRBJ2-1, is KAGVTQTPRYLIKTRGQQVTLSCSPISGHRSVSWYQQTPGQGLQFLFEYFSETQRNKGNFPGRFSGRQFSNSRSEMNVSTLELGDSALYLCASSLELAGYNEQFFGPGTRLTVL.

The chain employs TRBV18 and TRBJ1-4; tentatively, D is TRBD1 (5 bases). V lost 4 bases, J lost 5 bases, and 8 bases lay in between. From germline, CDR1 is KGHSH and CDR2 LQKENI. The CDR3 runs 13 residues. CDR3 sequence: CASSRNRNEKLFF. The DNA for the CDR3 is TGTGCCAGCTCACGCAACAGGAATGAAAAACTGTTTTTT.

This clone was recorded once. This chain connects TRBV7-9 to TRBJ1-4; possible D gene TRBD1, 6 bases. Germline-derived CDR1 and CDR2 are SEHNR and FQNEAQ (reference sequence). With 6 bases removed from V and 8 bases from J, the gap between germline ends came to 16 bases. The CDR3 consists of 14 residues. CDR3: CASSWRGTREKLFF. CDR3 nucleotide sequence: TGTGCCAGCAGTTGGAGGGGGACAAGAGAAAAACTGTTTTTT. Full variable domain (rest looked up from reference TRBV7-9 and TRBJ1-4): DTGVSQNPRHKITKRGQNVTFRCDPISEHNRLYWYRQTLGQGPEFLTYFQNEAQLEKSRLLSDRFSAERPKGSFSTLEIQRTEQGDSAMYLCASSWRGTREKLFFGSGTQLSVL.